These 3 T cell receptor beta chains originate from one sample sequenced in a study of T cell responses to AZD1222 COVID-19 vaccine. The method was immunoSEQ multiplex PCR; TCRdb's version includes in-frame clones alone and lacks a portion of them. The sample includes about 96,000 clones, about nine tenths of them seen just once. Sequencing was performed on peripheral blood, taken on day 0 of AZD1222 vaccination. The source of these receptors is an adult in good health.

The sample holds one count of this clone. This rearrangement joins TRBV6-2 or TRBV6-3 to TRBJ1-5; D remains unclear. This CDR3 has 18 residues. The germline V gene has CDR1 MNHEY and CDR2 SVGEGT. Trimming removed 0 bases from V and 0 bases from J, with 15 bases in between. The DNA for the CDR3 is TGTGCCAGCAGTTACTCTTATCCGAGTCACCATAGCAATCAGCCCCAGCATTTT. It specifies CASSYSYPSHHSNQPQHF.

V usage is TRBV6-4 and J usage is TRBJ1-1; D call uncertain. In germline, CDR1 is MRHNA, CDR2 SNTAGT. This CDR3 contains 14 residues. The V and J ends lost 0 bases and 7 bases respectively, with 12 bases between them. CDR3 residues: CASSDSPGGDEAFF. The CDR3 DNA reads TGTGCCAGCAGTGACTCGCCAGGTGGGGATGAAGCTTTCTTT.

V gene TRBV11-2 combines with J gene TRBJ2-5; the match to TRBD1 covers 8 bases. Germline CDR1 reads SGHAT; CDR2 reads FQNNGV. J gave up 5 bases and V 5 bases, and 10 bases lay outside the gene matches. The CDR3 contains 15 residues. The CDR3 sequence: CASSDGQGRWETQYF. The CDR3 DNA is TGTGCCAGCAGCGACGGACAGGGACGCTGGGAGACCCAGTACTTC.